These 11 T cell receptor beta chains were sequenced from one sample in a study of blood T cells in healthy people across ages. A sample-barcoded 5' primer and a J-beta primer mix were used in a second PCR of roughly 7 to 11 cycles. Each CDR3 protein is one row after TCRdb ran MiXCR on the 5' RACE reads. The sample carries about 1.4 million distinct CDR3 sequences, roughly 64% recorded once. The sample consisted of blood. The receptors stem from a man younger than 30 in good health.

V is TRBV29-1 and J is TRBJ1-2; the match to TRBD1 covers 7 bases. The CDR3 contains 13 residues. Germline V gene sequence: CDR1 SQVTM, CDR2 ANQGSEA. V shed 8 bases and J 2 bases; nucleotides not matched to a gene: 8. The CDR3 loop reads CSSSGGGNYGYTF. CDR3 sequence (DNA): TGCAGCTCTTCAGGGGGGGGAAACTATGGCTACACCTTC.

The rearrangement joins TRBV7-9 to TRBJ1-3; D gene unclear. The V gene's germline CDR1 is SEHNR and CDR2 FQNEAQ (reference sequence). The V gene lost 5 bases and the J gene lost 0 bases, with 11 bases spanning the gap. The CDR3 is 15 amino acids. The CDR3 coding sequence is TGTGCCAGCAGCAGAGACCCGAGCTCTGGAAACACCATATATTTT. Translated: CASSRDPSSGNTIYF.

CDR3 protein: CASSPFPGHLYEQYF. CDR3 nucleotide sequence: TGCGCCAGCAGCCCCTTCCCGGGTCACCTTTACGAGCAGTACTTC. This chain uses TRBV5-1 with TRBJ2-7; D gene ambiguous. This CDR3 contains 15 residues. CDR1 is SGHRS and CDR2 is YFSETQ in the germline V gene. V lost 4 bases, J lost 4 bases, and 18 bases lay in between.

This clonotype was detected a few times. The V call is TRBV10-3, the J call TRBJ2-3; 8 bases align to TRBD1. This CDR3 region has 16 residues. V lost 3 bases to trimming and J lost 5 bases; unmatched junction nucleotides: 10. Germline CDR1 is ENHRY and CDR2 is SYGVKD. This CDR3 reads CAISDGQGAALDTQYF. CDR3 coding DNA: TGTGCCATCAGTGATGGGCAGGGGGCTGCGTTAGATACGCAGTATTTT.

This clonotype appeared a few times. The gene calls are TRBV19 and TRBJ2-5; the D gene could be TRBD1 or TRBD2 (5 bases each). Trimming took off 5 bases at V and 5 bases at J, with 24 bases between the two ends. Germline CDR1 reads LNHDA; CDR2 reads SQIVND (reference sequence). The CDR3 extends over 17 amino acids. CDR3 sequence: CASSPEGSVQGWETQYF. The DNA of the CDR3 is TGTGCCAGTAGTCCCGAGGGTAGTGTCCAGGGTTGGGAGACCCAGTACTTC.

This sequence joins TRBV29-1 and TRBJ2-2, with D hard to call. The CDR3 is 14 amino acids. V was shortened by 1 base and J by 1 base, with 7 bases between the two germline ends. From germline, CDR1 is SQVTM and CDR2 ANQGSEA. CDR3 protein: CSVEGAVNTGELFF. The CDR3 nucleotides are TGCAGCGTTGAAGGGGCAGTGAACACCGGGGAGCTGTTTTTT.

Worth noting for this clonotype: A read error may account for a junction end that differs from germline. CDR3 DNA sequence: TGTGCCAGCAGTCGGACTCTGCCGAATGGGCAGTTCTTC. This gives the protein CASSRTLPNGQFF. The chain employs TRBV9 and TRBJ2-1, with a possible D match to TRBD2 (5 bases). The CDR3 sequence is 13 residues long. Germline loops: CDR1 SGDLS, CDR2 YYNGEE.

J is TRBJ2-5 and V is TRBV29-1; no definite D call. The J call may be in error: the DNA end matches TRBJ2-7 better. Germline lookup yields CDR1 SQVTM and CDR2 ANQGSEA. The CDR3 covers 13 residues. The CDR3 is CSVAGLGGSEQYF. DNA of the CDR3: TGCAGCGTTGCGGGCCTCGGTGGGTCCGAGCAGTACTTC.

The DNA of the CDR3 is TGTGCCAGCAGCGCCACCAAGCCTAACTATGGCTACACCTTC. Translation: CASSATKPNYGYTF. The chain is built from TRBV7-8 and TRBJ1-2, with D unresolved. CDR1 SGHVS and CDR2 FQNEAQ come from the germline V gene. The V and J ends lost 5 bases and 0 bases respectively, with 10 bases between them. CDR3 length: 14 amino acids.

This clonotype has only a few counts. The chain couples TRBV29-1 to TRBJ2-3, with 13 bases fitting TRBD2. The CDR3 contains 16 residues. The germline gives CDR1 SQVTM, CDR2 ANQGSEA. J gave up 2 bases and V 3 bases, and 5 bases lay outside the gene matches. In DNA, the CDR3 is TGCAGCGTTGAGACTAGCGGGAGGATTTTCACAGATACGCAGTATTTT. As protein: CSVETSGRIFTDTQYF.

This clonotype was seen just once. The rearrangement links TRBV6-1 to TRBJ2-3; TRBD2 aligns across 11 bases. V was clipped by 6 bases and J by 5 bases; unmatched bases: 4. CDR3 size: 14 residues. Germline CDR1 reads MNHNS; CDR2 reads SASEGT. CDR3 loop: CASRVAGGVDTQYF. CDR3 coding DNA: TGTGCCAGCAGAGTAGCGGGAGGGGTAGATACGCAGTATTTT.